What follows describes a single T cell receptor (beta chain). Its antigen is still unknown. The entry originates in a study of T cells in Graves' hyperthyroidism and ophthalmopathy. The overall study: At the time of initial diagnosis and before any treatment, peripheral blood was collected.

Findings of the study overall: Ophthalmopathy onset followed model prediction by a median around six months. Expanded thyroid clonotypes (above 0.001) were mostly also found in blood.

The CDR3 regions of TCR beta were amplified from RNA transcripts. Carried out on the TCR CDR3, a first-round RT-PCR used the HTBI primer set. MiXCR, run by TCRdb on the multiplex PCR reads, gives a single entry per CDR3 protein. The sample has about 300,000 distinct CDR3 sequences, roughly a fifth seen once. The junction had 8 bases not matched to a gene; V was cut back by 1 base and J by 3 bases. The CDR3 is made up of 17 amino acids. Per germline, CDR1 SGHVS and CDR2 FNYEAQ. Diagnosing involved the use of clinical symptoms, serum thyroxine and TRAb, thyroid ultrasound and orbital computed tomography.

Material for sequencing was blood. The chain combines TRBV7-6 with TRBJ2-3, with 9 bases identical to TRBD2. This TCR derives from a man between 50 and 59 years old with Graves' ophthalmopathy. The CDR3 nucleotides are TGTGCCAGCAGCTTAGGGACTAGCGAGATAGGGACAGATACGCAGTATTTT. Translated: CASSLGTSEIGTDTQYF.